Listed below are T cell receptor beta chains from one sample, sequenced in a study of T cell changes during pregnancy in multiple sclerosis. The assay was immunoSEQ multiplex PCR, and TCRdb's table has in-frame clones only and misses some. The sample carries about 24,000 clones, 90% recorded once. Here the sequenced sample was CD8+ T cells from peripheral blood mononuclear cells, taken in the third trimester of pregnancy. The source is a female donor in good health, enrolled as a control in a pregnancy study. Both conserved end residues are trimmed from each CDR3. Rows may omit the clone size; those that give it use once, few, many or a size class.

>-|TRBJ2-7|TRBV13
ASRETSGGSNEQY
>medium-sized|TRBJ1-6|TRBV30
AWSETGYDNSPLH
>-|TRBJ1-5|TRBV6-1
ASSKTGMSNQPQH
>-|TRBJ2-5|TRBV19
ASSPRDRRLRETQY
>once|TRBJ1-1|TRBV29-1
SVRAAMNTEAF
>-|TRBJ1-1|TRBV4-1
ASSQAGTGFTEAF
>-|TRBJ2-1|TRBV7-9
ASSPGGEQF
>few|TRBJ2-1|TRBV19
ASSIGPISGRFYNEQF
>-|TRBJ2-7|TRBV27
ASSLRQGGYEQY
>-|TRBJ2-7|TRBV21-1
ASSRIGTGAEEQY